The entry below gives a single T cell receptor (beta chain) sequence along with its context. Antigen: not known. This record comes from a study of CD8 T cells in ankylosing spondylitis. Findings and limits, study-wide: Reportedly, significant enrichment of disease-linked clones occurred in matched ankylosing spondylitis synovial fluid. Previously reported in reactive arthritis synovial fluid and blood were some of the motif variants.

Deletions cut 1 base from V and 5 bases from J, with 6 bases between. This CDR3 comprises 12 residues. CDR1 and CDR2 from the germline V gene are SGHDT and YYEEEE. Library preparation for TCR beta used quantitative 5'-RACE with molecular barcodes. MiXCR, applied by TCRdb to the 5' RACE reads, yields one record per CDR3 protein. Of some 240,000 distinct CDR3 sequences in the sample, 15% to 20% were seen once. The chain carries TRBV5-6 and TRBJ2-5, with unresolved D. This sequence was found in a male donor with ankylosing spondylitis or in good health (not recorded which). The source material was blood, either unsorted or a sorted T cell fraction (not recorded which). The CDR3 DNA reads as TGTGCCAGCAGCTTGCAGCCGGAGACCCAGTACTTC. It translates to CASSLQPETQYF.